These 5 T cell receptor beta chains came from one sample sequenced in a study of PD-1 blockade in mismatch repair-deficient tumors. Some clones are missing from TCRdb's copy, which holds only in-frame ones; the method was immunoSEQ multiplex PCR. The sample contains tens of thousands of clones, around 73% of which appear only once. The sample consisted of peripheral blood, taken 2 weeks after starting pembrolizumab. All receptors derive from an adult with mismatch repair-deficient cancer.

The gene calls are TRBV7-9 and TRBJ1-3; weak D call: TRBD1 (5 bases). The V and J ends lost 5 bases and 4 bases respectively, with 18 bases between them. The CDR3 spans 16 residues. Per the germline V gene, CDR1 is SEHNR and CDR2 is FQNEAQ (reference sequence). The CDR3 here is CASSAGTADSGNTIYF. CDR3 bases: TGTGCCAGCAGCGCCGGGACCGCTGACTCGGGAAACACCATATATTTT.

Here the CDR3 reads CASSLRRADTEAFF. CDR3 DNA: TGTGCCAGCAGCTTACGCCGGGCTGACACTGAAGCTTTCTTT. The chain combines TRBV13 with TRBJ1-1; no firm D call. Germline lookup yields CDR1 PRHDT and CDR2 FYEKMQ (reference sequence). The CDR3 loop spans 14 amino acids. The ends were cut back, 2 bases at V and 3 bases at J, with 10 bases in the middle.

This chain joins TRBV5-1 and TRBJ2-2; 11 bases fit TRBD2. Per germline, CDR1 SGHRS and CDR2 YFSETQ. The CDR3 has 16 residues. Unmatched junction bases numbered 1, after V lost 0 bases and J lost 3 bases. The CDR3 loop reads CASSLVGLADTGELFF. Here the CDR3 DNA reads TGCGCCAGCAGCTTGGTGGGACTAGCGGACACCGGGGAGCTGTTTTTT.

This clone occurred a few times. V usage is TRBV9 and J usage is TRBJ2-5; D is perhaps TRBD2 (6 bases). Germline V gene lookup returns CDR1 SGDLS and CDR2 YYNGEE. CDR3 size: 17 residues. Trimming stripped 4 bases from V and 5 bases from J, with 24 bases between. The CDR3 loop is CASSRDGATIRGETQYF. The CDR3 DNA sequence: TGTGCCAGCAGCCGCGACGGGGCAACGATACGGGGGGAGACCCAGTACTTC.

CDR3: CASSLVPPPSYEQYF. The DNA for the CDR3 is TGTGCCAGCAGCTTAGTTCCCCCGCCCTCCTACGAGCAGTACTTC. V is TRBV11-3 and J is TRBJ2-7; unclear D gene. Germline V gene lookup returns CDR1 SGHNT and CDR2 YENEEA. The CDR3 contains 15 residues. V lost 1 base, J lost 0 bases, and 10 bases lay in between.